Presented here are 19 T cell receptor beta chains from one specimen sequenced in a study of radiotherapy plus CTLA-4 blockade in lung cancer. Here immunoSEQ multiplex PCR was the method, and the copy in TCRdb shows in-frame clones only, minus some. The sample has approximately 80,000 clones; around 74% are singletons. This specimen was peripheral blood, taken from a patient treated with radiotherapy plus ipilimumab. The receptors shown here come from a human donor with non-small cell lung cancer whose response to radiotherapy plus ipilimumab could not be evaluated.

For the CDR3, the DNA is TGTGCCAGCACAAGACAGGGGGAGGCGTACGAGCAGTACTTC. This encodes CASTRQGEAYEQYF. This chain connects TRBV6-5 to TRBJ2-7; 9 nucleotides agree with TRBD1. The germline CDR1 and CDR2 sequences are MNHEY and SVGAGI. This CDR3 comprises 14 residues. Germline trimming cut 7 bases from V and 4 bases from J; bases unmatched to any gene: 8.

The CDR3 DNA reads as TGTGCCTGGAGTACCGGGGCTAGCGGGGCCGGGGAGCTGTTTTTT. Amino acids: CAWSTGASGAGELFF. The chain uses TRBV30 and TRBJ2-2, with 9 bases identical to TRBD2. CDR1 and CDR2 (germline): GTSNPN, SVGIG (reference sequence). This CDR3 region has 15 residues. V lost 2 bases, J lost 6 bases, and 7 bases stayed unmatched.

This clone was detected only a few times. For the CDR3, the DNA is TGTGCCAGCAACCGGGACAGAGAGGAGACCCAGTACTTC. Amino acids: CASNRDREETQYF. The V and J genes are TRBV6-1 and TRBJ2-5, with TRBD1 matching 7 bases. The CDR3 consists of 13 residues. Germline V gene sequence: CDR1 MNHNS, CDR2 SASEGT. J was trimmed by 5 bases and V by 7 bases; bases with no gene match: 7.

The chain uses TRBV4-1 and TRBJ1-5; 12 positions agree with TRBD1. The CDR3 extends over 15 amino acids. V trimming: 5 bases; J trimming: 5 bases; junction bases outside the gene matches: 4. The germline V gene encodes CDR1 MGHRA and CDR2 YSYEKL. The CDR3 loop is CASSSGQGADQPQHF. CDR3 DNA: TGCGCCAGCAGCTCGGGACAGGGGGCTGATCAGCCCCAGCATTTT.

V and J are TRBV29-1 and TRBJ2-1; 8 bases line up with TRBD1. The CDR3 is 13 residues long. Germline assignment: CDR1 SQVTM and CDR2 ANQGSEA. V was pared by 5 bases and J by 4 bases, with 4 bases of the junction left unmatched. This CDR3 reads CSVTWTGYNEQFF. For the CDR3, the DNA is TGCAGCGTTACCTGGACAGGGTACAATGAGCAGTTCTTC.

The chain recombines TRBV30 with TRBJ2-3; 10 bases fit TRBD2. This CDR3 region has 13 residues. V lost 1 base and J lost 9; bases outside the gene matches: 4. Germline loops: CDR1 GTSNPN, CDR2 SVGIG (reference sequence). The CDR3 here is CAWSAGTSATQYF. CDR3 bases: TGTGCCTGGAGTGCCGGGACTAGCGCGACGCAGTATTTT. Filled out from reference TRBV30 and TRBJ2-3, the complete variable domain reads SQTIHQWPATLVQPVGSPLSLECTVEGTSNPNLYWYRQAAGRGLQLLFYSVGIGQISSEVPQNLSASRPQDRQFILSSKKLLLSDSGFYLCAWSAGTSATQYFGPGTRLTVL.

This chain joins TRBV23-1 and TRBJ2-7, with 7 bases that match TRBD1. TRBV23-1 is an ORF, with its function uncertain. With 7 bases clipped from V and 0 bases from J, the junction kept 9 bases outside the gene matches. The CDR3 has 15 amino acids. CDR3 in DNA: TGCGCCAGCACCCTAGGGACAGCGAGCTCCTACGAGCAGTACTTC. It is translated as CASTLGTASSYEQYF.

This clone showed up just once. This sequence joins TRBV6-6 and TRBJ1-2, with 7 bases matching TRBD1. Trimming at V came to 9 bases and at J to 6 bases, leaving 1 base not matched to a gene. The germline CDR1 and CDR2 sequences are MNHNY and SVGAGI (reference sequence). The CDR3 contains 10 residues. The CDR3 loop reads CARDRDGYTF. In nucleotides, the CDR3 is TGTGCCAGAGACAGGGATGGCTACACCTTC.

CDR3 in amino acids: CASSLAIGSSEQYF. CDR3 bases: TGCGCCAGCAGCTTGGCTATAGGGAGTAGCGAGCAGTACTTC. V usage is TRBV5-1 and J usage is TRBJ2-7; possibly TRBD2 for D (5 bases). Germline values: CDR1 SGHRS, CDR2 YFSETQ. The V gene lost 0 bases and the J gene lost 6 bases, with 13 bases spanning the gap. The CDR3 is made up of 14 amino acids. The complete variable domain, with remaining parts taken from reference TRBV5-1 and TRBJ2-7, reads KAGVTQTPRYLIKTRGQQVTLSCSPISGHRSVSWYQQTPGQGLQFLFEYFSETQRNKGNFPGRFSGRQFSNSRSEMNVSTLELGDSALYLCASSLAIGSSEQYFGPGTRLTVT.

V is TRBV29-1 and J is TRBJ2-3; 10 nucleotides match TRBD2. Trimming at V came to 2 bases and at J to 4 bases, leaving 9 bases not matched to a gene. Germline CDR1 reads SQVTM; CDR2 reads ANQGSEA. The CDR3 sequence is 16 residues long. CDR3 sequence reads: CSVESGLAGAADTQYF. CDR3 nucleotide sequence: TGCAGCGTTGAAAGCGGGCTAGCGGGAGCGGCAGATACGCAGTATTTT.

This clone showed up just a few times. The gene calls are TRBV19 and TRBJ1-1; D uncertain. The germline gives CDR1 LNHDA, CDR2 SQIVND (reference sequence). The CDR3 sequence is 15 residues long. Trimming took off 1 base at V and 5 bases at J, with 14 bases between the two ends. CDR3 in DNA: TGTGCCAGTAGTATAGGGAGGGAGAGAGGGACTGAAGCTTTCTTT. It is translated as CASSIGRERGTEAFF.

There are many counts of this clone. The rearrangement joins TRBV28 to TRBJ1-1, with D perhaps TRBD1 (5 bases). The germline CDR1 and CDR2 sequences are MDHEN and SYDVKM. With 5 bases removed from V and 3 bases from J, the gap between germline ends came to 13 bases. This CDR3 spans 14 amino acids. The CDR3 bases are TGTGCCAGCAGTCCCCCGGGGGATTACACTGAAGCTTTCTTT. It codes for CASSPPGDYTEAFF.

This clone was picked up a small number of times. The chain couples TRBV27 to TRBJ2-3, with 12 nucleotides matching TRBD2. Germline CDR1 and CDR2: MNHEY and SMNVEV (reference sequence). With V trimmed by 3 bases and J by 4 bases, 2 bases remained unmatched. This CDR3 has 15 residues. The CDR3, as DNA: TGTGCCAGCAGTTTGCTAGCGGGAGGGGCAGATACGCAGTATTTT. Encoded protein: CASSLLAGGADTQYF.

The chain combines TRBV18 with TRBJ2-7; TRBD1 is a possible D gene (7 bases). CDR3 length: 15 amino acids. Trimming shortened V by 5 bases and J by 1 base, and 15 bases separated the two germline ends. The germline V gene encodes CDR1 KGHSH and CDR2 LQKENI. The CDR3 loop reads CASSSQTGTSYEQYF. The CDR3 DNA reads as TGTGCCAGCTCATCCCAGACAGGGACTTCCTACGAGCAGTACTTC.

The chain links TRBV2 to TRBJ2-3; no clear D. V was clipped by 8 bases and J by 2 bases, with 5 bases between them. The CDR3 length is 11 residues. Germline CDR1 is SNHLY and CDR2 is FYNNEI. DNA for the CDR3: TGTGCCAGCGGCAACACAGATACGCAGTATTTT. Translating gives CASGNTDTQYF.

This rearrangement joins TRBV7-2 to TRBJ1-3; the D gene is possibly TRBD1 (5 bases). The germline V gene encodes CDR1 SGHTA and CDR2 FQGNSA. The CDR3 is made up of 16 amino acids. The V and J ends lost 5 bases and 1 base respectively, with 15 bases between them. CDR3 sequence (DNA): TGTGCCAGCAGCCTAACCGGGGGAAATTCTGGAAACACCATATATTTT. It specifies CASSLTGGNSGNTIYF. Based on the CDR3 plus reference TRBV7-2 and TRBJ1-3, the full variable domain is GAGVSQSPSNKVTEKGKDVELRCDPISGHTALYWYRQSLGQGLEFLIYFQGNSAPDKSGLPSDRFSAERTGGSVSTLTIQRTQQEDSAVYLCASSLTGGNSGNTIYFGEGSWLTVV.

DNA for the CDR3: TGTGCCAGCAGCCCCCAGGTGAGGGGGCAGGAGACCCAGTACTTC. Its protein product is CASSPQVRGQETQYF. This chain links TRBV5-4 with TRBJ2-5; TRBD1 aligns across 7 bases. The CDR3 totals 15 residues. The ends lost 4 bases at V and 5 bases at J; junction bases unmatched: 11. The germline V gene encodes CDR1 SGHNT and CDR2 YYREEE (reference sequence).

The chain joins TRBV23-1 to TRBJ1-1; TRBD1 aligns across 8 bases. TRBV23-1 is treated as an ORF (open reading frame) with a function not yet certain. V dropped 6 bases and J dropped 1; count of bases not matched to a gene: 7. This CDR3 has 15 amino acids. CDR3: CASRHMGQENTEAFF. CDR3 nucleotide sequence: TGCGCCAGCAGGCACATGGGACAGGAGAACACTGAAGCTTTCTTT.

This chain uses TRBV28 with TRBJ2-7; 11 bases align to TRBD1. Trimming took 4 bases from V and 7 from J; bases not matched to a gene: 9. This CDR3 spans 15 amino acids. Germline V lookup: CDR1 MDHEN, CDR2 SYDVKM. CDR3 nucleotides: TGTGCCAGCAGTTCTGGACAGGGGGCGCGATGGGAGCAGTACTTC. This encodes CASSSGQGARWEQYF.